This TCR beta chain was retrieved from a study of blood T cell repertoires in COVID-19. Whole-study context: Both acute and convalescent COVID-19 samples were obtained from the United States, Italy and Spain.

This clone was counted once. In the source study's methods: Amplifying reference gene primers gave estimates of nucleated cell counts. Method: immunoSEQ multiplex PCR; TCRdb's copy keeps in-frame clones and lacks some. V and J calls and clone size follow that table, whereas D and trimming were derived from the DNA. The sample gives 220,000 or so clones, around 84% of which show up once; nearly 20% is in the top ten. This TCR was recovered from a man aged 30-40 years with active or convalescent COVID-19. The sequencing input was peripheral blood.

CDR3 in amino acids: CASSPGQTINSPLHF. CDR3 nucleotide sequence: TGTGCCAGCAGCCCTGGACAGACAATTAATTCACCCCTCCACTTT. The chain combines TRBV9 with TRBJ1-6; D is perhaps TRBD1 (6 bases). Germline lookup yields CDR1 SGDLS and CDR2 YYNGEE. Trimming shortened V by 4 bases and J by 6 bases, and 14 bases separated the two germline ends. CDR3 size: 15 residues.